This entry is about one T cell receptor (beta chain). The data were taken from a study of T cell changes during pregnancy in multiple sclerosis. Sequencing was performed with immunoSEQ multiplex PCR; in TCRdb, only in-frame clones are kept and a portion is missing. The sample includes 65,000 to 85,000 clones, 94% seen only once; the top ten take over 0.12%. The receptor's source is a female donor with multiple sclerosis, enrolled in a pregnancy study. The specimen comprised CD4+ T cells from peripheral blood mononuclear cells, sampled after pregnancy.

The CDR3 reads CASSQDLPYTGELFF. The DNA for the CDR3 is TGCGCCAGCAGCCAGGACTTGCCCTACACCGGGGAGCTGTTTTTT. V and J are TRBV5-1 and TRBJ2-2; possibly TRBD2 for D (5 bases). Germline V gene data show CDR1 as SGHRS and CDR2 as YFSETQ. The CDR3 has 15 amino acids. V was pared by 4 bases and J by 3 bases, with 13 bases between.